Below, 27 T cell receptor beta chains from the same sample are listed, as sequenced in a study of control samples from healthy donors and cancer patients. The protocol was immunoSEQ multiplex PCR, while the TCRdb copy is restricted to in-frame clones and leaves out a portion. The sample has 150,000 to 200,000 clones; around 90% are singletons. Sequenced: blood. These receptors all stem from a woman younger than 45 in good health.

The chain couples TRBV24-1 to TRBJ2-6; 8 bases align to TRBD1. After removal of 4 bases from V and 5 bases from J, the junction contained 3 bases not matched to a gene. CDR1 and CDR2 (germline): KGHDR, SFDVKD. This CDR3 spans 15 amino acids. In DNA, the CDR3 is TGTGCCACCAGTGACCAGGGGGCGCGGGCCAACGTCCTGACTTTC. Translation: CATSDQGARANVLTF.

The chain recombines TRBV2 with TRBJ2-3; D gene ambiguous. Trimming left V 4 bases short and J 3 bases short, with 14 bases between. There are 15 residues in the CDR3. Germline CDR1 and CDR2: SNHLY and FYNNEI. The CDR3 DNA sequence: TGTGCCAGCAGTGCCGGGCCCCTCCTGACAGATACGCAGTATTTT. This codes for CASSAGPLLTDTQYF.

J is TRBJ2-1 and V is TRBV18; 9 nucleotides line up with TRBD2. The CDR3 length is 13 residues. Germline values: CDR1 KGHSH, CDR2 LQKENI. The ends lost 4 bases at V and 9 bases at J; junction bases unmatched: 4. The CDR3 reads CASSRHSGGEQFF. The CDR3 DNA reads TGTGCCAGCTCACGTCATAGCGGGGGTGAGCAGTTCTTC.

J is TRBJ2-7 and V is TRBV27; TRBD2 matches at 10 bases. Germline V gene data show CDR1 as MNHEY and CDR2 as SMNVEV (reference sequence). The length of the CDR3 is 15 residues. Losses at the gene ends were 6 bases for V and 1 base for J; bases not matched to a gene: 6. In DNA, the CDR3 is TGTGCCAGCAGGGAGGGACTAGCGCCTTCCTACGAGCAGTACTTC. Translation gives CASREGLAPSYEQYF.

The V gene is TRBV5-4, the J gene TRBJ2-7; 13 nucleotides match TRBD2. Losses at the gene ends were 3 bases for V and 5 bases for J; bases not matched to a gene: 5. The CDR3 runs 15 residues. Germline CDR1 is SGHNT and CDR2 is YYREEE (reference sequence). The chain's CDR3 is CASSYTSGRGHEQYF. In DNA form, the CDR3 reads TGTGCCAGCAGCTACACTAGCGGGAGGGGCCACGAGCAGTACTTC. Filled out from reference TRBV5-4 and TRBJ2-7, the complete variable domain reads ETGVTQSPTHLIKTRGQQVTLRCSSQSGHNTVSWYQQALGQGPQFIFQYYREEENGRGNFPPRFSGLQFPNYSSELNVNALELDDSALYLCASSYTSGRGHEQYFGPGTRLTVT.

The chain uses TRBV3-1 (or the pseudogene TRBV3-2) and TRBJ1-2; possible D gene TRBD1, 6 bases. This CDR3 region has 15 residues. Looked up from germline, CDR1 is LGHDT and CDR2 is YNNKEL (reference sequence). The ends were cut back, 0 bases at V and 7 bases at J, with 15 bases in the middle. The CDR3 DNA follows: TGTGCCAGCAGCCAAGATTCTACAGGGATGGGTGGCTACACCTTC. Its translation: CASSQDSTGMGGYTF.

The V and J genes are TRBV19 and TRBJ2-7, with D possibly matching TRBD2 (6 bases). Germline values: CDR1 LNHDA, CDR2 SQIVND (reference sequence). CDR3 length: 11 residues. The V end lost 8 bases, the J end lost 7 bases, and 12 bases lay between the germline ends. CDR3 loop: CASPPGREQYF. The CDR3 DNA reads TGTGCCAGTCCACCAGGGAGGGAGCAGTACTTC.

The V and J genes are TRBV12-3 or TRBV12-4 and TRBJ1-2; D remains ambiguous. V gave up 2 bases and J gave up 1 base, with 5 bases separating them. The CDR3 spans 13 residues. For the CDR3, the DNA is TGTGCCAGCAGTTTACTTCGTAACTATGGCTACACCTTC. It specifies CASSLLRNYGYTF.

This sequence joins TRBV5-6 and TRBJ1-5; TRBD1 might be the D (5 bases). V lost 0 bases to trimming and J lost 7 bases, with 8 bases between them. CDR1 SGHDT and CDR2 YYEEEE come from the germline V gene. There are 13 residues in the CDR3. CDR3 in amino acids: CASSLAGGQPQHF. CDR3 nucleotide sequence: TGTGCCAGCAGCTTGGCGGGGGGACAGCCCCAGCATTTT.

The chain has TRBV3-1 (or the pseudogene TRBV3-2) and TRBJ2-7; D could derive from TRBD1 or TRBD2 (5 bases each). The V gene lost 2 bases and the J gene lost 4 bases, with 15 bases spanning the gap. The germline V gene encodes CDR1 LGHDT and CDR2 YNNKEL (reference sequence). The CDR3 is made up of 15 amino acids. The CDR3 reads CASSQMRGGGYEQYF. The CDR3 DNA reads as TGTGCCAGCAGCCAAATGAGGGGCGGAGGATACGAGCAGTACTTC.

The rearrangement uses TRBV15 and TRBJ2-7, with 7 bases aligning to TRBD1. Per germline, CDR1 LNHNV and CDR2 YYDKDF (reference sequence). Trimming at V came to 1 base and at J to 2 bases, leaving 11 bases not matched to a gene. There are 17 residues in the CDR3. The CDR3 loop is CATSRVTRDRETYEQYF. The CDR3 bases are TGTGCCACCAGCAGAGTAACTCGTGACAGGGAAACCTACGAGCAGTACTTC.

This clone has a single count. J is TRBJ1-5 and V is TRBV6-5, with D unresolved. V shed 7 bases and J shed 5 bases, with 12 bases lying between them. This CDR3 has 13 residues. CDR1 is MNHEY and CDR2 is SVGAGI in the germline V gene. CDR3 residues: CASMSENDQPQHF. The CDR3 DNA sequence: TGTGCCAGCATGTCGGAGAATGATCAGCCCCAGCATTTT.

CDR3 amino acids: CASSQRTGLVTGELFF. CDR3 sequence (DNA): TGTGCCAGCAGCCAACGGACAGGGCTGGTCACCGGGGAGCTGTTTTTT. This chain uses TRBV4-2 with TRBJ2-2, with TRBD1 matching over 8 bases. This CDR3 has 16 residues. V lost 2 bases to trimming and J lost 4 bases; unmatched junction nucleotides: 6. Germline loops: CDR1 LGHNA, CDR2 YNFKEQ.

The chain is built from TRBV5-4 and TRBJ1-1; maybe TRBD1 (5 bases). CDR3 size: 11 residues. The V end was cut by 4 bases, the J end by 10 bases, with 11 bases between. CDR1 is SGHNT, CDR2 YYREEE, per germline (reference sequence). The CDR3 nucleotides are TGTGCCAGCAGCCCCGGAAGGGGAGCTTTCTTT. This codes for CASSPGRGAFF.

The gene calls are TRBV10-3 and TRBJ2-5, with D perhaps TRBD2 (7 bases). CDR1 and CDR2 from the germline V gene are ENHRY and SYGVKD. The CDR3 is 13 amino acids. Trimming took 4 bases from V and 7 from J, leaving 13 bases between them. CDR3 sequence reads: CAISAGGELTQYF. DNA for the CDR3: TGTGCCATCAGTGCGGGGGGCGAGTTGACCCAGTACTTC.

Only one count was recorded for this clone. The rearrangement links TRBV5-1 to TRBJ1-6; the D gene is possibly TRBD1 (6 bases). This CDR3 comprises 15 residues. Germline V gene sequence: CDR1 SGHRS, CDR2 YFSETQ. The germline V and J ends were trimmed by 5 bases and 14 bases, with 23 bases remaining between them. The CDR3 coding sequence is TGCGCCAGCAGAATCACCTTCTCGGGGGGGCTTACCCTCCACTTT. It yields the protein CASRITFSGGLTLHF.

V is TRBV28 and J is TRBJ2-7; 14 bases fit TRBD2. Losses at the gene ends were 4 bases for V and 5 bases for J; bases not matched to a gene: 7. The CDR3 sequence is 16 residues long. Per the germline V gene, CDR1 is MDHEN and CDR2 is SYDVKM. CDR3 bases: TGTGCCAGCAGTTCCACGACTAGCGGGAGGGCCCACGAGCAGTACTTC. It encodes CASSSTTSGRAHEQYF.

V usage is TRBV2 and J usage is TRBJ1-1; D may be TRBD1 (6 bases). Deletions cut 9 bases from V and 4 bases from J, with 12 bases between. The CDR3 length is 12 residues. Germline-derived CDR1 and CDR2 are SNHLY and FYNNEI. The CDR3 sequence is CASQGFSTEAFF. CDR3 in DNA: TGTGCCAGTCAGGGGTTCAGCACTGAAGCTTTCTTT.

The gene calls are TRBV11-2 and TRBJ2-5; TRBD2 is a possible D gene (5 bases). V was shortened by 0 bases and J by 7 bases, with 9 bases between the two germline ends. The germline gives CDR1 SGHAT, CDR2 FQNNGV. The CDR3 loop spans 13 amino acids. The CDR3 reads CASSLEWESTQYF. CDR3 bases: TGTGCCAGCAGCTTAGAATGGGAGTCGACCCAGTACTTC.

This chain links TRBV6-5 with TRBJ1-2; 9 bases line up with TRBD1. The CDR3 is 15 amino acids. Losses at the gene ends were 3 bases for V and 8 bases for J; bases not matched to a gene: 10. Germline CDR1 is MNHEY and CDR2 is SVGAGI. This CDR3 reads CASSYYRGPGRGYTF. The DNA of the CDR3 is TGTGCCAGCAGTTATTACAGGGGGCCCGGTCGCGGCTACACCTTC.

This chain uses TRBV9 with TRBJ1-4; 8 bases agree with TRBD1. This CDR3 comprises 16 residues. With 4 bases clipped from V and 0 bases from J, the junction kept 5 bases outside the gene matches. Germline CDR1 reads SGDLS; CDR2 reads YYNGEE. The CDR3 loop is CASSLGTGATNEKLFF. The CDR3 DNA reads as TGTGCCAGCAGCCTTGGGACAGGTGCAACTAATGAAAAACTGTTTTTT.

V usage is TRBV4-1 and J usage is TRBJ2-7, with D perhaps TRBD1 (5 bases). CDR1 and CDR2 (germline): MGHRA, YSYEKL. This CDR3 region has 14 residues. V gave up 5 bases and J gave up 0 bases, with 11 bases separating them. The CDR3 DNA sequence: TGCGCCAGCAGCTCAGGGCTGATCTCCTACGAGCAGTACTTC. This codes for CASSSGLISYEQYF.

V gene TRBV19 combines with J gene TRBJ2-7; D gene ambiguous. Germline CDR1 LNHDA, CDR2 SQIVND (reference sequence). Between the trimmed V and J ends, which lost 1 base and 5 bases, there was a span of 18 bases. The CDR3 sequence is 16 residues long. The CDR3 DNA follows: TGTGCCAGTAGTATAGCTTTCCTAGTTTCTATGGACGAGCAGTACTTC. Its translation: CASSIAFLVSMDEQYF.

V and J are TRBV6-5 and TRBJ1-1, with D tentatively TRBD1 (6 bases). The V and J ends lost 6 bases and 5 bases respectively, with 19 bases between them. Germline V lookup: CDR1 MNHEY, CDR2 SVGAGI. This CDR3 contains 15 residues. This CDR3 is CASSQTGSRETEAFF. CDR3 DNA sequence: TGTGCCAGCAGCCAGACAGGCTCTAGGGAAACTGAAGCTTTCTTT.

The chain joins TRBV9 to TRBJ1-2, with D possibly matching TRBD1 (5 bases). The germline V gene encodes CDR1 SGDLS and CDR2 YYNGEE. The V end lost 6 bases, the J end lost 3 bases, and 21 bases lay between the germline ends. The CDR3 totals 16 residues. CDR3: CASTHDDGQAYYGYTF. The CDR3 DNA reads TGTGCCAGCACCCATGATGATGGACAAGCCTACTATGGCTACACCTTC.

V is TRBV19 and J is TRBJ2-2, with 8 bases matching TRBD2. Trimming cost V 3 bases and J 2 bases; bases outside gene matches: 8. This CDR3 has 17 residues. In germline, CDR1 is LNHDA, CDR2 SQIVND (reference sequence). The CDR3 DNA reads TGTGCCAGTAGTATCCTTCCGGGGGGGGCCAACACCGGGGAGCTGTTTTTT. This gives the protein CASSILPGGANTGELFF. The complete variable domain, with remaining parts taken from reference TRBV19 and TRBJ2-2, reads DGGITQSPKYLFRKEGQNVTLSCEQNLNHDAMYWYRQDPGQGLRLIYYSQIVNDFQKGDIAEGYSVSREKKESFPLTVTSAQKNPTAFYLCASSILPGGANTGELFFGEGSRLTVL.

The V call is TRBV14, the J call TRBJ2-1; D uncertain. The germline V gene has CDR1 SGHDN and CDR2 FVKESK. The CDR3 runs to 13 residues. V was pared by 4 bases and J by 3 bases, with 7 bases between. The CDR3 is CASSPGRYNEQFF. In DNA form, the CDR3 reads TGTGCCAGCAGCCCGGGCCGCTACAATGAGCAGTTCTTC.